A single sample gave rise to the 8 T cell receptor beta chains below, sequenced in a study of blood T cells in healthy people across ages. A second PCR, run for about 7 to 12 cycles, used a sample-barcoded 5' primer plus a J-beta primer mix. TCRdb fed the 5' RACE reads into MiXCR, producing one record per CDR3 protein. The sample gives around 1.7 million distinct CDR3 sequences, about 30% of which show up once; 7% to 9% is in the top ten. Sequenced input: blood. The source is a woman aged 25-40 years in good health.

The table lists this clonotype with many counts. The chain is built from TRBV6-5 and TRBJ2-7, with D tentatively TRBD1 (6 bases). CDR1 is MNHEY and CDR2 is SVGAGI in the germline V gene. Trimming removed 5 bases from V and 6 bases from J, with 14 bases in between. The CDR3 totals 13 residues. The CDR3 reads CASSRTVGREQYF. The CDR3 nucleotides read TGTGCCAGCAGTCGGACAGTTGGGCGCGAGCAGTACTTC.

The rearrangement joins TRBV5-1 to TRBJ2-7; D remains unclear. Trimming took 5 bases from V and 0 from J, leaving 12 bases between them. Germline V gene lookup returns CDR1 SGHRS and CDR2 YFSETQ. The length of the CDR3 is 14 residues. CDR3 in DNA: TGCGCCAGCAGGAGTGGTTTTAGCTCCTACGAGCAGTACTTC. Translated: CASRSGFSSYEQYF.

About this clonotype itself: With a much larger clone just one base away, this may be a read error. This sequence joins TRBV4-1 and TRBJ2-7; 8 bases map to TRBD2. CDR3 length equals 13 residues. Germline V gene lookup returns CDR1 MGHRA and CDR2 YSYEKL. The CDR3 sequence is CVSSQTGGQGQYF. The CDR3 DNA is TGCGTCAGCAGCCAAACGGGGGGGCAAGGGCAGTACTTC.

The gene calls are TRBV7-2 and TRBJ2-5; 7 bases align to TRBD2. J lost 5 bases, V lost 4 bases, and 13 bases had no gene match. Germline loops: CDR1 SGHTA, CDR2 FQGNSA. The CDR3 extends over 16 amino acids. DNA of the CDR3: TGTGCCAGCAGCTCCCCACCGGGCGGGAGCGGCGAGACCCAGTACTTC. Encoded protein: CASSSPPGGSGETQYF.

The chain combines TRBV12-3 or TRBV12-4 with TRBJ2-1, with 7 positions matching TRBD1. The V gene end was trimmed by 5 bases and the J gene end by 5 bases; junction bases not matched to a gene: 12. The CDR3 totals 16 residues. Here the CDR3 DNA reads TGTGCCAGCAGTACCCCCGACAGGGAGAGGGACAATGAGCAGTTCTTC. Translated: CASSTPDRERDNEQFF.

V and J are TRBV12-3 or TRBV12-4 and TRBJ2-4; D remains unclear. The end of the DNA is better explained by TRBJ2-7, so the J call may be wrong. The CDR3 has 12 residues. The CDR3 loop is CACTSGSHEQYF. The CDR3 region has the DNA TGTGCCTGCACCTCCGGGTCCCACGAGCAGTACTTC.

This clonotype was detected many times. This sequence joins TRBV5-6 and TRBJ2-6; D gene unclear. V was shortened by 6 bases and J by 0 bases, with 10 bases between the two germline ends. The germline gives CDR1 SGHDT, CDR2 YYEEEE. This CDR3 is built from 15 residues. For the CDR3, the DNA is TGTGCCAGCACGTCGCTATTCTCTGGGGCCAACGTCCTGACTTTC. It translates to CASTSLFSGANVLTF.

This clonotype was recorded many times. The chain couples TRBV7-9 to TRBJ2-7, with 7 bases aligning to TRBD1. The CDR3 sequence is 14 residues long. Trimming cost V 4 bases and J 5 bases; bases outside gene matches: 8. In germline, CDR1 is SEHNR, CDR2 FQNEAQ (reference sequence). For the CDR3, the DNA is TGTGCCAGCAGCTCTCCGACAGGGCTTAACGAGCAGTACTTC. The encoded protein is CASSSPTGLNEQYF.